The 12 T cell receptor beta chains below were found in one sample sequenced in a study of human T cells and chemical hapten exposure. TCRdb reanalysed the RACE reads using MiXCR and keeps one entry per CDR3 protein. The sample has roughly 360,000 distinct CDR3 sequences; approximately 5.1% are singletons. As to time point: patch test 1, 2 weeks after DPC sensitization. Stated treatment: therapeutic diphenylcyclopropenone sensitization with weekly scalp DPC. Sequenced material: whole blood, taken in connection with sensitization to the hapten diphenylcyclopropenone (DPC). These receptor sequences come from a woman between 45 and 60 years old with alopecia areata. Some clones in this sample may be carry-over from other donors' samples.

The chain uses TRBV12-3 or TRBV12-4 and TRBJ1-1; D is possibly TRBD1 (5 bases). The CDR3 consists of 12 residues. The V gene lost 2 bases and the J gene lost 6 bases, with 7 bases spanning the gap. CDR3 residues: CASSLWGAEAFF. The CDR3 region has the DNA TGTGCCAGCAGTTTATGGGGGGCTGAAGCTTTCTTT.

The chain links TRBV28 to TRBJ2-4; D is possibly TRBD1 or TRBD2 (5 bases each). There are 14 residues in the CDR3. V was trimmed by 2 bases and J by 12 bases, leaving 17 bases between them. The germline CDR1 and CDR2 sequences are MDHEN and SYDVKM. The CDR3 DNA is TGTGCCAGCAGTTTACCGGGACCGACCCAGACTCAGTACTTC. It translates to CASSLPGPTQTQYF.

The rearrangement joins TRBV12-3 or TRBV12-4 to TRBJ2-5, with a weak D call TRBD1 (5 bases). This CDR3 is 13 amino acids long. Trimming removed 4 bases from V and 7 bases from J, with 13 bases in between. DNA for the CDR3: TGTGCCAGCAGTTGGACAACCCAGGGGACCCAGTACTTC. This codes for CASSWTTQGTQYF.

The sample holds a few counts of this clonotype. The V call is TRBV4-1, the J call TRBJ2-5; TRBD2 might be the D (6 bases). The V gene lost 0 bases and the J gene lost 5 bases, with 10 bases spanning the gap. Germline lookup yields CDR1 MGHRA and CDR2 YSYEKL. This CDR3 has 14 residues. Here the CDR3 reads CASSQEAGYETQYF. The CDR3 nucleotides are TGCGCCAGCAGCCAAGAGGCGGGGTATGAGACCCAGTACTTC.

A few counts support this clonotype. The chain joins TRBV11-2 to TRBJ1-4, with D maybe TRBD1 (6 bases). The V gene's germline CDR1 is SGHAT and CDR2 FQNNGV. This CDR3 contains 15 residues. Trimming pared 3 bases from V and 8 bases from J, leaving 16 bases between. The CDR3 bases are TGTGCCAGCAGCTTCTCCGGGACAACCTTAGAAAAACTGTTTTTT. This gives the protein CASSFSGTTLEKLFF.

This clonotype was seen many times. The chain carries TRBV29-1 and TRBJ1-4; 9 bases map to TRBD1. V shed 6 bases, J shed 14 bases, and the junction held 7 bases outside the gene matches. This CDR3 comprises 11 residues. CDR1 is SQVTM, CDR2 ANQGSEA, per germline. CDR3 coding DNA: TGCAGCGTGCAGTTCGGACAGGGGCTGTTTTTT. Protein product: CSVQFGQGLFF.

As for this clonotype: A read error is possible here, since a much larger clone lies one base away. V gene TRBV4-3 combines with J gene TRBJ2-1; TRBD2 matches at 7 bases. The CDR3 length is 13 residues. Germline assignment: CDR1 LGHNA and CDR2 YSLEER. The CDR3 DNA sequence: TGCGCCAGCAGCCCCGGGACTAATCATGAGGAGTTCTTC. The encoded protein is CASSPGTNHEEFF.

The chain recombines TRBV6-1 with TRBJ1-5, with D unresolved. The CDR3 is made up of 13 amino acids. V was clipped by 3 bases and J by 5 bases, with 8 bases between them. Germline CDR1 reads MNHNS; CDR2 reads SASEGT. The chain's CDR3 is CASSDLWYQPQHF. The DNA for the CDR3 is TGTGCCAGCAGTGATCTGTGGTATCAGCCCCAGCATTTT.

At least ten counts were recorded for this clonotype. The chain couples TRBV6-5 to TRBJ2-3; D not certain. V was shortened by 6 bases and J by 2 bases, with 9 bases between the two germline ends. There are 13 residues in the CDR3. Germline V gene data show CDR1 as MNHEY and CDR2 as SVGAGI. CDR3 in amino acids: CASSPLHTDTQYF. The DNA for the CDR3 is TGTGCCAGCAGCCCCCTCCACACAGATACGCAGTATTTT.

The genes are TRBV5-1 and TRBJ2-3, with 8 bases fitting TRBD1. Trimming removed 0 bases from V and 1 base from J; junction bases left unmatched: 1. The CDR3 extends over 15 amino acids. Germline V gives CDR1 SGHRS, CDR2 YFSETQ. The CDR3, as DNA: TGCGCCAGCAGCTTGGAGGACAGGGGCACAGATACGCAGTATTTT. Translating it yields CASSLEDRGTDTQYF. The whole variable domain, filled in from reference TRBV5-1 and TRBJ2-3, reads KAGVTQTPRYLIKTRGQQVTLSCSPISGHRSVSWYQQTPGQGLQFLFEYFSETQRNKGNFPGRFSGRQFSNSRSEMNVSTLELGDSALYLCASSLEDRGTDTQYFGPGTRLTVL.

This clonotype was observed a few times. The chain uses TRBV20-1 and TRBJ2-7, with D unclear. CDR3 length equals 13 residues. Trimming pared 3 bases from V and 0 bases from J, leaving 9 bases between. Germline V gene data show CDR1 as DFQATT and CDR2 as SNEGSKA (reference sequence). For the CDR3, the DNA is TGCAGTGCTAGCGAACCTACCTCCTACGAGCAGTACTTC. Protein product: CSASEPTSYEQYF.

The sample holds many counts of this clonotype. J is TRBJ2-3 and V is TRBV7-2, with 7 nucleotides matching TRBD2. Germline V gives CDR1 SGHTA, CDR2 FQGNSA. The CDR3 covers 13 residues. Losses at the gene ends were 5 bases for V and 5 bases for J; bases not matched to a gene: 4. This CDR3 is CASSPAGRDTQYF. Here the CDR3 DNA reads TGTGCCAGCAGCCCAGCGGGGCGAGATACGCAGTATTTT. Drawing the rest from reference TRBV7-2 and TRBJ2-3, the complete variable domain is GAGVSQSPSNKVTEKGKDVELRCDPISGHTALYWYRQSLGQGLEFLIYFQGNSAPDKSGLPSDRFSAERTGGSVSTLTIQRTQQEDSAVYLCASSPAGRDTQYFGPGTRLTVL.